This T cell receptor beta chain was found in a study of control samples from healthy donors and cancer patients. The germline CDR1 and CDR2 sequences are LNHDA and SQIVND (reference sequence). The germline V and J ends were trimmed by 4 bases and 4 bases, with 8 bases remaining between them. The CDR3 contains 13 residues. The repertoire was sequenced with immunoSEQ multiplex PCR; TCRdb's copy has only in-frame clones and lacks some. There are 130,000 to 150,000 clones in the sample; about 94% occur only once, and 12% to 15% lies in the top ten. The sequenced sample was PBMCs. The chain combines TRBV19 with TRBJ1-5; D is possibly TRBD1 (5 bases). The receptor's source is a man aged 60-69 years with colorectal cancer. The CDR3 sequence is CASSTTENQPQHF. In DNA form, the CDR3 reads TGTGCCAGTAGTACGACAGAGAATCAGCCCCAGCATTTT. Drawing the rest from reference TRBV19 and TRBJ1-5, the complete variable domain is DGGITQSPKYLFRKEGQNVTLSCEQNLNHDAMYWYRQDPGQGLRLIYYSQIVNDFQKGDIAEGYSVSREKKESFPLTVTSAQKNPTAFYLCASSTTENQPQHFGDGTRLSIL.